The present TCR beta chain was sequenced within a study of cytomegalovirus exposure and HLA in healthy donors. Study-wide context: One earlier analysis, a look at around 170 million T cells, found some 110 million unique TCR beta sequences.

This CDR3 has 15 amino acids. CDR1 SGDLS and CDR2 YYNGEE come from the germline V gene. V gave up 4 bases and J gave up 0 bases, with 14 bases separating them. PCR involved 60 Vbeta and 13 Jbeta primers. Sequencing was performed with immunoSEQ multiplex PCR; in TCRdb, only in-frame clones are kept and a portion is missing. Among 220,000 or so clones listed, more than 75% were seen once. The source material was PBMCs. The sequence was collected from a woman in her forties in good health and CMV-seronegative. This chain joins TRBV9 and TRBJ2-7, with D tentatively TRBD2 (5 bases). The CDR3 here is CASSPRATISYEQYF. In nucleotides, the CDR3 is TGTGCCAGCAGCCCCCGGGCGACTATCTCCTACGAGCAGTACTTC.